The next 5 T cell receptor beta chains were all read from a single sample in a study of graft-versus-host responses after intestinal transplantation (dated by TCRdb to the early 2020s). These receptors are not linked to any known antigen. This sample's time point label indicates: cells obtained before transplantation from donor or recipient. The library was produced with the immunoSEQ multiplex PCR assay. Entries here come from immuneACCESS through TCRdb and include only in-frame sequences with V and J called. Some clones fail to appear in such tables; in the studies checked, an unresolved V gene covers under half of the shortfall, and the cause of the remainder is unknown. A total of under 130,000 clones appear in this sample, 80% to 95% of them only once. The ten largest clones represent 1.2% of the sample. Sample: unstimulated CD8+ T cells sorted from spleen or lymph node cells, taken before intestinal transplant. These receptors all come from a human donor who received an intestinal transplant.

V is TRBV4-1 and J is TRBJ1-4, with D unresolved. Germline CDR1 MGHRA, CDR2 YSYEKL. V was shortened by 1 base and J by 5 bases, with 5 bases between the two germline ends. CDR3 length: 13 residues. DNA for the CDR3: TGCGCCAGCAGCCAAGCCCGAAATGAAAAACTGTTTTTT. Encoded protein: CASSQARNEKLFF.

V gene TRBV29-1 combines with J gene TRBJ2-7; 10 bases map to TRBD1. J was trimmed by 5 bases and V by 6 bases; bases with no gene match: 7. CDR1 is SQVTM and CDR2 is ANQGSEA in the germline V gene. The CDR3 is 13 residues long. In nucleotides, the CDR3 is TGCAGCGTAACCGGGACAGGGGACGACGAGCAGTACTTC. Amino acid sequence: CSVTGTGDDEQYF.

The chain uses TRBV7-9 and TRBJ2-7, with a tentative D call TRBD1 (6 bases). V was cut by 1 base and J by 4 bases, with 14 bases left in between. Germline CDR1 and CDR2: SEHNR and FQNEAQ (reference sequence). This CDR3 is 15 amino acids long. The CDR3 region is CASSLGVGQVYEQYF. The DNA for the CDR3 is TGTGCCAGCAGCTTAGGTGTGGGACAAGTATACGAGCAGTACTTC.

This chain links TRBV6-6 with TRBJ2-1, with D possibly called TRBD1 or TRBD2 (5 bases each). Deletions cut 2 bases from V and 4 bases from J, with 12 bases between. The CDR3 extends over 15 amino acids. Per germline, CDR1 MNHNY and CDR2 SVGAGI (reference sequence). CDR3: CASSYNGGSYNEQFF. CDR3 in DNA: TGTGCCAGCAGTTACAATGGGGGATCATACAATGAGCAGTTCTTC.

This clone has just one count. The CDR3: CASSLSGVWTGELFF. The CDR3 DNA follows: TGTGCCAGCAGCTTATCCGGGGTATGGACCGGGGAGCTGTTTTTT. V and J are TRBV7-2 and TRBJ2-2; TRBD2 is a possible D gene (5 bases). The CDR3 sequence is 15 residues long. V dropped 2 bases and J dropped 5 bases, with 12 bases sitting between them. Per germline, CDR1 SGHTA and CDR2 FQGNSA.